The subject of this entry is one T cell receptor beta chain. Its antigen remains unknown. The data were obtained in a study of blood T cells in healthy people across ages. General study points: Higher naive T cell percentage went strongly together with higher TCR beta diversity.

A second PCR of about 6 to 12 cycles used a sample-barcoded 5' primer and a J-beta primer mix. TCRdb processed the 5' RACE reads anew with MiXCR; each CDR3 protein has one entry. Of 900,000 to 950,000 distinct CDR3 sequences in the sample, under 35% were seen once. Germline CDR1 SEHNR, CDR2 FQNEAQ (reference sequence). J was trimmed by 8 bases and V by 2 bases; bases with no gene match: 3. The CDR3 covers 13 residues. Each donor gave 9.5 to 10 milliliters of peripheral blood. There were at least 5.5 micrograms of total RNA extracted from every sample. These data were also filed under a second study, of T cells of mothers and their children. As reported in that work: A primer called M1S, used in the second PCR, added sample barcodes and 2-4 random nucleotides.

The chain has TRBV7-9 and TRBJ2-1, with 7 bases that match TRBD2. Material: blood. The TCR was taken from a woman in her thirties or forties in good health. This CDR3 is CASSLPGRDEQFF. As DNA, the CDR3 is TGTGCCAGCAGCTTACCAGGGAGGGATGAGCAGTTCTTC.